Listed below are T cell receptor beta chains from one sample, sequenced in a study of spatial heterogeneity in lung cancer. TCRdb re-called the 5' RACE reads with MiXCR, one entry per CDR3 protein. Here the sample spans 20,000 to 30,000 distinct CDR3 sequences, 8.8% being singletons. This specimen was lung tumor tissue, taken at surgery. All receptors derive from a male donor with early-stage non-small cell lung cancer. Each CDR3 is given with its conserved first and last residue. Fields, in order: D gene, J gene, clone size, V gene, CDR3 protein, CDR3 DNA. The D gene is left open where the match is weak. Rows may omit the clone size; those that give it use once, few, many or a size class.

d_call: NA; j_call: TRBJ2-1; clone_size: many; v_call: TRBV4-3; cdr3_aa: CASSQDRGTSDEQFF; cdr3_nt: TGCGCCAGCAGCCAAGATAGAGGGACATCAGATGAGCAGTTCTTC
d_call: NA; j_call: TRBJ2-3; clone_size: medium-sized; v_call: TRBV28; cdr3_aa: CASSPVARDTQYF; cdr3_nt: TGTGCCAGCAGCCCGGTTGCAAGGGATACGCAGTATTTT
d_call: NA; j_call: TRBJ2-1; clone_size: many; v_call: TRBV5-1; cdr3_aa: CASSLNWVSGGRSSYNEQFF; cdr3_nt: TGCGCCAGCAGCTTGAATTGGGTTTCGGGCGGGCGCAGCTCCTACAATGAGCAGTTCTTC
d_call: TRBD2; j_call: TRBJ2-3; clone_size: many; v_call: TRBV7-6; cdr3_aa: CASSLGTSQQDTQYF; cdr3_nt: TGTGCCAGCAGCTTAGGGACTAGCCAGCAGGATACGCAGTATTTT
d_call: NA; j_call: TRBJ1-1; clone_size: many; v_call: TRBV7-2; cdr3_aa: CASSLETRSAFF; cdr3_nt: TGTGCCAGCAGCTTAGAGACAAGGTCCGCCTTCTTT
d_call: NA; j_call: TRBJ1-3; clone_size: NA; v_call: TRBV4-2; cdr3_aa: CASSQDRGWGNTIYF; cdr3_nt: TGTGCCAGCAGCCAAGATCGGGGCTGGGGAAACACCATATATTTT
d_call: NA; j_call: TRBJ2-7; clone_size: many; v_call: TRBV19; cdr3_aa: CASSPGPAGEQYF; cdr3_nt: TGTGCCAGTAGTCCGGGACCGGCGGGCGAGCAGTACTTC
d_call: NA; j_call: TRBJ1-5; clone_size: few; v_call: TRBV5-1; cdr3_aa: CASSPVGDSNQPQHF; cdr3_nt: TGCGCCAGCAGCCCCGTAGGAGATTCCAATCAGCCCCAGCATTTT
d_call: NA; j_call: TRBJ1-2; clone_size: medium-sized; v_call: TRBV6-6; cdr3_aa: CASSQSDYGYTF; cdr3_nt: TGTGCCAGCAGCCAAAGCGACTATGGCTACACCTTC
d_call: TRBD1; j_call: TRBJ1-6; clone_size: many; v_call: TRBV28; cdr3_aa: CASSPPGQGSSPLHF; cdr3_nt: TGTGCCAGCAGCCCTCCGGGACAGGGGTCTTCACCCCTCCACTTT
d_call: TRBD1; j_call: TRBJ1-1; clone_size: many; v_call: TRBV29-1; cdr3_aa: CSGWGTANTEAFF; cdr3_nt: TGCAGCGGGTGGGGGACAGCCAACACTGAAGCTTTCTTT
d_call: NA; j_call: TRBJ2-3; clone_size: NA; v_call: TRBV4-1; cdr3_aa: CASSQDSPGLLGTDTQYF; cdr3_nt: TGCGCCAGCAGCCAGGATTCTCCGGGACTCCTCGGGACAGATACGCAGTATTTT
d_call: NA; j_call: TRBJ2-1; clone_size: many; v_call: TRBV28; cdr3_aa: CASSYPGNEQFF; cdr3_nt: TGTGCCAGCAGTTATCCAGGGAATGAGCAGTTCTTC
d_call: TRBD2; j_call: TRBJ2-7; clone_size: few; v_call: TRBV7-9; cdr3_aa: CASHTATSGSNEQYF; cdr3_nt: TGTGCCAGCCACACGGCGACTAGCGGGAGCAACGAGCAGTACTTC
d_call: TRBD1; j_call: TRBJ1-1; clone_size: NA; v_call: TRBV4-3; cdr3_aa: CASSRGTGNMNTEAFF; cdr3_nt: TGCGCCAGCAGCCGTGGGACAGGGAACATGAACACTGAAGCTTTCTTT
d_call: NA; j_call: TRBJ2-1; clone_size: few; v_call: TRBV6-5; cdr3_aa: CASSSTGGWLAGDNEQFF; cdr3_nt: TGTGCCAGCAGCTCGACAGGGGGGTGGCTAGCGGGTGACAATGAGCAGTTCTTC
d_call: NA; j_call: TRBJ1-2; clone_size: many; v_call: TRBV12-3/TRBV12-4; cdr3_aa: CASSLRQGKYGYTF; cdr3_nt: TGTGCCAGCAGTTTACGGCAGGGGAAGTATGGCTACACCTTC
d_call: NA; j_call: TRBJ2-3; clone_size: many; v_call: TRBV10-3; cdr3_aa: CATARDGDTDTQYF; cdr3_nt: TGTGCCACTGCCAGGGACGGGGACACAGATACGCAGTATTTT
d_call: NA; j_call: TRBJ2-7; clone_size: many; v_call: TRBV27; cdr3_aa: CASSRRSSYEQYF; cdr3_nt: TGTGCCAGCAGCCGGAGGAGCTCCTACGAGCAGTACTTC
d_call: TRBD1; j_call: TRBJ1-5; clone_size: many; v_call: TRBV5-5; cdr3_aa: CASSPQGRDQPQHF; cdr3_nt: TGTGCCAGCAGCCCACAGGGGAGGGATCAGCCCCAGCATTTT
d_call: NA; j_call: TRBJ2-1; clone_size: NA; v_call: TRBV20-1; cdr3_aa: CSAQPVRESFNEQFF; cdr3_nt: TGCAGTGCCCAACCCGTCAGGGAGTCATTCAATGAGCAGTTCTTC
d_call: TRBD2; j_call: TRBJ2-5; clone_size: few; v_call: TRBV12-3/TRBV12-4; cdr3_aa: CASTQGDSRGGQETQYF; cdr3_nt: TGTGCCAGCACCCAAGGCGACTCGCGGGGGGGACAAGAGACCCAGTACTTC
d_call: NA; j_call: TRBJ1-6; clone_size: few; v_call: TRBV12-3/TRBV12-4; cdr3_aa: CASSLARYNSPLHF; cdr3_nt: TGTGCCAGCAGTTTAGCCAGATATAATTCACCCCTCCACTTT
d_call: TRBD2; j_call: TRBJ2-5; clone_size: many; v_call: TRBV3-1; cdr3_aa: CASSRGGQETQYF; cdr3_nt: TGTGCCAGCAGCCGGGGGGGCCAAGAGACCCAGTACTTC
d_call: NA; j_call: TRBJ1-1; clone_size: medium-sized; v_call: TRBV7-9; cdr3_aa: CASSYLWEGTEAFF; cdr3_nt: TGTGCCAGCAGCTATCTCTGGGAGGGAACTGAAGCTTTCTTT
d_call: NA; j_call: TRBJ2-3; clone_size: many; v_call: TRBV28; cdr3_aa: CASSLGQGGNTQYF; cdr3_nt: TGTGCCAGCAGTTTGGGCCAGGGGGGAAATACGCAGTATTTT
d_call: NA; j_call: TRBJ2-5; clone_size: many; v_call: TRBV27; cdr3_aa: CASSLIGDSETQYF; cdr3_nt: TGTGCCAGCAGTTTAATTGGGGATTCGGAGACCCAGTACTTC
d_call: NA; j_call: TRBJ1-1; clone_size: many; v_call: TRBV29-1; cdr3_aa: CSAWTRQSNTEAFF; cdr3_nt: TGCAGCGCATGGACCCGACAGTCTAACACTGAAGCTTTCTTT
d_call: TRBD2; j_call: TRBJ2-1; clone_size: many; v_call: TRBV6-1; cdr3_aa: CASSEGRTSRGSYNEQFF; cdr3_nt: TGTGCCAGCAGTGAAGGGAGGACTAGCAGAGGGTCCTACAATGAGCAGTTCTTC
d_call: NA; j_call: TRBJ2-7; clone_size: few; v_call: TRBV5-1; cdr3_aa: CASSHGTTSYEQYF; cdr3_nt: TGCGCCAGCAGCCACGGGACAACTTCTTACGAGCAGTACTTC
d_call: TRBD1; j_call: TRBJ2-7; clone_size: many; v_call: TRBV28; cdr3_aa: CASLGQGIIAEQYF; cdr3_nt: TGTGCCAGTCTAGGACAGGGAATAATCGCGGAGCAGTACTTC
d_call: TRBD2; j_call: TRBJ2-1; clone_size: many; v_call: TRBV24-1; cdr3_aa: CATSASGIAGNEQFF; cdr3_nt: TGTGCCACCAGTGCCTCAGGGATAGCGGGCAATGAGCAGTTCTTC
d_call: TRBD2; j_call: TRBJ2-7; clone_size: NA; v_call: TRBV28; cdr3_aa: CASSPPVRGEQYF; cdr3_nt: TGTGCCAGCAGCCCTCCCGTGCGGGGGGAGCAGTACTTC
d_call: TRBD2; j_call: TRBJ2-3; clone_size: many; v_call: TRBV7-2; cdr3_aa: CASRPTSGRADTQYF; cdr3_nt: TGTGCCAGCAGGCCCACTAGCGGGAGGGCAGATACGCAGTATTTT
d_call: NA; j_call: TRBJ2-5; clone_size: few; v_call: TRBV14; cdr3_aa: CASSQDLGYQETQYF; cdr3_nt: TGTGCCAGCAGCCAAGATTTGGGTTACCAAGAGACCCAGTACTTC
d_call: TRBD1; j_call: TRBJ2-3; clone_size: NA; v_call: TRBV20-1; cdr3_aa: CSAHRTGGFPDTQYF; cdr3_nt: TGCAGTGCCCATAGGACAGGGGGCTTCCCAGATACGCAGTATTTT
d_call: NA; j_call: TRBJ2-3; clone_size: few; v_call: TRBV6-6; cdr3_aa: CASSTGVADTQYF; cdr3_nt: TGTGCCAGCAGCACGGGGGTCGCAGATACGCAGTATTTT
d_call: NA; j_call: TRBJ1-5; clone_size: many; v_call: TRBV28; cdr3_aa: CASRGGSHQPQHF; cdr3_nt: TGTGCCAGCAGAGGGGGTTCTCATCAGCCCCAGCATTTT
d_call: NA; j_call: TRBJ2-4; clone_size: NA; v_call: TRBV23-1; cdr3_aa: CASSQSKREQYF; cdr3_nt: TGCGCCAGCAGTCAATCTAAAAGGGAGCAGTACTTC
d_call: NA; j_call: TRBJ1-4; clone_size: many; v_call: TRBV6-5; cdr3_aa: CASRGSTNEKLFF; cdr3_nt: TGTGCCAGCAGGGGATCAACTAATGAAAAACTGTTTTTT
d_call: TRBD1; j_call: TRBJ2-5; clone_size: many; v_call: TRBV24-1; cdr3_aa: CATQGADYGVGETQYF; cdr3_nt: TGTGCCACCCAGGGGGCGGACTACGGAGTAGGGGAGACCCAGTACTTC